Given below is one T cell receptor beta chain in context. The source of the sample is a study of T cell changes during pregnancy in multiple sclerosis. The germline V gene encodes CDR1 SQVTM and CDR2 ANQGSEA. Trimming left V 5 bases short and J 5 bases short, with 12 bases between. This CDR3 has 12 residues. Repertoires were generated with immunoSEQ multiplex PCR, while TCRdb's copy carries only in-frame clones and drops some. The table has around 88,000 clones, approximately 92% seen once. This TCR came from a female donor with multiple sclerosis, enrolled in a pregnancy study. The chain has TRBV29-1 and TRBJ1-1; the D gene is possibly TRBD1 (5 bases). The sequences come from peripheral blood, collected in the first trimester of pregnancy. CDR3 coding DNA: TGCAGCGTTATCGGGGGGGGGACTGAAGCTTTCTTT. It encodes CSVIGGGTEAFF.